The T cell receptor (beta chain) under discussion was sequenced for a study of cytomegalovirus exposure and HLA in healthy donors. General study results and limits: In a later analysis, donors in an Asian-associated ancestry cluster reportedly had fewer N-insertions in productive TCRs than the cohort mean. Links to common viral pathogens appeared, in a later analysis, for several of the most significant clusters.

The primer mix had 60 Vbeta and 13 Jbeta primers. Original data processing: Roughly 10 million shared chains were among around 80 million unique TCR beta chains counted in a later analysis. TCRdb keeps only in-frame clones here, not all; method: immunoSEQ multiplex PCR. From that table come the V and J calls and clone size; the DNA was used to work out D and trimming. The table has 80,000 or so clones, around 70% seen once. On this clone: The target antigen is unknown.

The TCR comes from a man aged 25 to 45 in good health and CMV-seropositive. Sequenced material: PBMCs.

The DNA of the CDR3 is TGTGCCAGCAGCTTAACAGGTGGGGAGAACACTGAAGCTTTCTTT. It encodes CASSLTGGENTEAFF. The chain links TRBV5-4 to TRBJ1-1; D may be TRBD1 (5 bases). The V end was cut by 2 bases, the J end by 1 base, with 12 bases between. The V gene's germline CDR1 is SGHNT and CDR2 YYREEE (reference sequence). The CDR3 loop spans 15 amino acids.